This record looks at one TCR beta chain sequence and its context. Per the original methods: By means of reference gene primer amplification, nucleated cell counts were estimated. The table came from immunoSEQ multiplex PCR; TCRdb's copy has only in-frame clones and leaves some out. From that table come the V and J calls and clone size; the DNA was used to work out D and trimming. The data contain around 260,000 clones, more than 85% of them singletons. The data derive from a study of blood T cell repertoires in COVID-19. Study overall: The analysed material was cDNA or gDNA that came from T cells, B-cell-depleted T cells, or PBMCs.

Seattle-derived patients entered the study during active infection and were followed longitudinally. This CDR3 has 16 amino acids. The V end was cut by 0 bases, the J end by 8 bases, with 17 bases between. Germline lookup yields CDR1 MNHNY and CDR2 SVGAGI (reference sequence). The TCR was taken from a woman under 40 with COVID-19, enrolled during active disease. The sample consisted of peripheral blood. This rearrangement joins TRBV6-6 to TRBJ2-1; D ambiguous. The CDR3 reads CASSYSRSSRSDEQFF. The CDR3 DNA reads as TGTGCCAGCAGTTACTCAAGAAGCTCTAGGTCCGATGAGCAGTTCTTC.